Following are 23 T cell receptor beta chains from one sample sequenced in a study of blood T cell repertoires in COVID-19. Only in-frame clones appear in the TCRdb table, and some are missing; sequencing was by immunoSEQ multiplex PCR. Among 55,000 to 80,000 clones, about 88% were seen once, and the ten largest hold about 0.93%. Sequenced material: peripheral blood. Receptors were obtained from a man between 65 and 80 years old with acute or convalescent COVID-19.

The genes are TRBV11-2 and TRBJ2-7; 9 bases are shared with TRBD2. The CDR3 has 15 residues. Germline values: CDR1 SGHAT, CDR2 FQNNGV. Trimming cost V 4 bases and J 6 bases; bases outside gene matches: 10. The CDR3 spells CASSSSPGTSIEQYF. CDR3 nucleotides: TGTGCCAGCAGCTCCTCGCCTGGGACTAGCATCGAGCAGTACTTC.

The chain uses TRBV5-5 and TRBJ2-5, with a weak D call TRBD2 (7 bases). Germline V gene sequence: CDR1 SGHKS, CDR2 YYEKEE (reference sequence). Trimming took off 8 bases at V and 5 bases at J, with 19 bases between the two ends. This CDR3 comprises 14 residues. CDR3 protein: CASRNLGGAETQYF. The DNA of the CDR3 is TGTGCCAGTCGAAATTTGGGGGGGGCGGAGACCCAGTACTTC.

The J gene is TRBJ2-5, the V gene TRBV19, with a possible D match to TRBD1 (6 bases). The CDR3 contains 14 residues. Germline-derived CDR1 and CDR2 are LNHDA and SQIVND (reference sequence). V was pared by 5 bases and J by 1 base, with 11 bases between. The CDR3 spells CASSARTVQETQYF. CDR3 DNA: TGTGCCAGTAGTGCCCGGACAGTCCAAGAGACCCAGTACTTC.

This clone was counted between two and nine times. V usage is TRBV6-1 and J usage is TRBJ2-3, with a possible D match to TRBD1 (6 bases). In germline, CDR1 is MNHNS, CDR2 SASEGT. Deletions cut 3 bases from V and 3 bases from J, with 19 bases between. The CDR3 consists of 17 residues. CDR3 in DNA: TGTGCCAGCAGTGAGCAAAGGGTTTTTCAGGGGACAGATACGCAGTATTTT. Translated: CASSEQRVFQGTDTQYF.

This chain links TRBV7-3 with TRBJ2-2; TRBD2 matches at 7 bases. The CDR3 runs to 15 residues. Germline assignment: CDR1 SGHTA and CDR2 FQGTGA. After removal of 4 bases from V and 5 bases from J, the junction contained 7 bases not matched to a gene. The CDR3 is CASSSLTGGTGELFF. Written as DNA, the CDR3 is TGTGCCAGCAGCTCTCTCACGGGAGGAACCGGGGAGCTGTTTTTT.

The V and J genes are TRBV19 and TRBJ2-5; D is possibly TRBD1 (6 bases). The length of the CDR3 is 15 residues. The germline V gene has CDR1 LNHDA and CDR2 SQIVND (reference sequence). Trimming shortened V by 3 bases and J by 2 bases, and 13 bases separated the two germline ends. The CDR3 region is CASSIADRRQETQYF. For the CDR3, the DNA is TGTGCCAGTAGTATCGCCGACAGGAGACAAGAGACCCAGTACTTC.

The chain is built from TRBV2 and TRBJ2-5, with a tentative D call TRBD2 (6 bases). The CDR3 sequence is 16 residues long. The germline CDR1 and CDR2 sequences are SNHLY and FYNNEI. V was clipped by 4 bases and J by 1 base, with 16 bases between them. As DNA, the CDR3 is TGTGCCAGCAGTGTAGGGAGAGCGGGCCTCCAAGAGACCCAGTACTTC. Protein sequence: CASSVGRAGLQETQYF.

The rearrangement uses TRBV5-6 and TRBJ2-1; 11 bases are shared with TRBD2. CDR1 and CDR2 from the germline V gene are SGHDT and YYEEEE. The CDR3 is 16 amino acids. V was pared by 4 bases and J by 5 bases, with 8 bases of the junction left unmatched. The CDR3 coding sequence is TGTGCCAGCAGCCCGGTAGCGGGAGGGAGAAACAATGAGCAGTTCTTC. Protein product: CASSPVAGGRNNEQFF.

The chain joins TRBV13 to TRBJ2-5, with TRBD2 as a possible D gene (6 bases). V was shortened by 5 bases and J by 1 base, with 17 bases between the two germline ends. Germline CDR1 PRHDT, CDR2 FYEKMQ (reference sequence). This CDR3 comprises 16 residues. CDR3 nucleotide sequence: TGTGCCAGCAGCCCTAGACTAGGCCGAAGCCAAGAGACCCAGTACTTC. Residues: CASSPRLGRSQETQYF.

This clone is a singleton in its sample. The V gene is TRBV19, the J gene TRBJ1-1; TRBD1 aligns across 7 bases. The CDR3 is 13 amino acids. V was pared by 6 bases and J by 5 bases, with 6 bases of the junction left unmatched. The germline V gene encodes CDR1 LNHDA and CDR2 SQIVND (reference sequence). Here the CDR3 reads CASRRQGRTEAFF. The CDR3 bases are TGTGCCAGTAGAAGACAGGGTAGGACTGAAGCTTTCTTT.

J is TRBJ1-5 and V is TRBV6-6, with TRBD1 identical over 9 bases. CDR1 is MNHNY and CDR2 is SVGAGI in the germline V gene (reference sequence). The V gene end was trimmed by 2 bases and the J gene end by 7 bases; junction bases not matched to a gene: 6. The CDR3 extends over 15 amino acids. The CDR3 sequence: CASSYPETGGQPQHF. CDR3 nucleotide sequence: TGTGCCAGCAGTTACCCAGAGACAGGGGGGCAGCCCCAGCATTTT.

The V gene is TRBV6-6, the J gene TRBJ2-4; 10 nucleotides agree with TRBD1. Germline trimming cut 5 bases from V and 2 bases from J; bases unmatched to any gene: 3. The CDR3 loop spans 15 amino acids. CDR1 and CDR2 (germline): MNHNY, SVGAGI (reference sequence). This CDR3 reads CASSRTGGTKNIQYF. CDR3 nucleotide sequence: TGTGCCAGCAGTCGGACAGGGGGGACCAAAAACATTCAGTACTTC.

The chain links TRBV15 to TRBJ1-2, with D tentatively TRBD1 (5 bases). With 3 bases removed from V and 4 bases from J, the gap between germline ends came to 12 bases. Germline V gives CDR1 LNHNV, CDR2 YYDKDF (reference sequence). This CDR3 has 14 amino acids. CDR3 in DNA: TGTGCCACCAGCAGGCGGGACTGGATCTATGGCTACACCTTC. Translated: CATSRRDWIYGYTF.

The J gene is TRBJ2-5, the V gene TRBV7-3; a weak D match, TRBD2 (6 bases). V was pared by 3 bases and J by 5 bases, with 13 bases between. CDR3 size: 14 residues. Germline values: CDR1 SGHTA, CDR2 FQGTGA. The chain's CDR3 is CASSFQGGGETQYF. CDR3 sequence (DNA): TGTGCCAGCAGCTTTCAGGGAGGAGGGGAGACCCAGTACTTC.

This sequence joins TRBV4-1 and TRBJ2-3; 12 bases match TRBD2. Germline V gives CDR1 MGHRA, CDR2 YSYEKL. The J segment lost 6 bases and the V segment lost 4 bases, leaving 8 bases of the junction unmatched. The length of the CDR3 is 16 residues. CDR3 amino acids: CASSLASGGVRDTQYF. As DNA, the CDR3 is TGCGCCAGCAGCCTCGCTAGCGGGGGGGTCCGGGATACGCAGTATTTT.

The chain has TRBV6-5 and TRBJ2-2; a possible D gene is TRBD1 (5 bases). The germline V gene has CDR1 MNHEY and CDR2 SVGAGI. Trimming stripped 6 bases from V and 1 base from J, with 9 bases between. The CDR3 has 14 amino acids. The CDR3 here is CASRVTGNTGELFF. DNA for the CDR3: TGTGCCAGCAGAGTAACAGGGAACACCGGGGAGCTGTTTTTT.

The chain joins TRBV18 to TRBJ2-6; D is unclear. The CDR3 extends over 19 amino acids. V lost 1 base and J lost 1, with 17 bases in between. Germline V lookup: CDR1 KGHSH, CDR2 LQKENI. The CDR3 nucleotides are TGTGCCAGCTCACCACTCCGTCCGAACTTAGAATCTGGGGCCAACGTCCTGACTTTC. This sequence encodes CASSPLRPNLESGANVLTF. The full variable domain, its missing parts supplied by reference TRBV18 and TRBJ2-6, is NAGVMQNPRHLVRRRGQEARLRCSPMKGHSHVYWYRQLPEEGLKFMVYLQKENIIDESGMPKERFSAEFPKEGPSILRIQQVVRGDSAAYFCASSPLRPNLESGANVLTFGAGSRLTVL.

The chain recombines TRBV5-1 with TRBJ2-1; D might be TRBD2 (6 bases). Trimming removed 7 bases from V and 7 bases from J, with 18 bases in between. The CDR3 consists of 14 residues. Per germline, CDR1 SGHRS and CDR2 YFSETQ. This CDR3 reads CASGDTARENEQFF. The CDR3 DNA reads TGCGCCAGCGGCGACACCGCCCGGGAGAATGAGCAGTTCTTC. The full variable domain, its missing parts supplied by reference TRBV5-1 and TRBJ2-1, is KAGVTQTPRYLIKTRGQQVTLSCSPISGHRSVSWYQQTPGQGLQFLFEYFSETQRNKGNFPGRFSGRQFSNSRSEMNVSTLELGDSALYLCASGDTARENEQFFGPGTRLTVL.

The V and J genes are TRBV7-9 and TRBJ2-4; 7 nucleotides agree with TRBD1. The CDR3 length is 15 residues. V was clipped by 5 bases and J by 4 bases; unmatched bases: 8. Per the germline V gene, CDR1 is SEHNR and CDR2 is FQNEAQ (reference sequence). This chain's CDR3 is CASSPTGTEKNIQYF. In DNA, the CDR3 is TGTGCCAGCAGCCCGACGGGGACAGAGAAAAACATTCAGTACTTC.

The rearrangement uses TRBV5-4 and TRBJ2-7, with D perhaps matching TRBD1 (6 bases). CDR1 is SGHNT, CDR2 YYREEE, per germline (reference sequence). V gave up 4 bases and J gave up 3 bases, with 14 bases separating them. The CDR3 has 14 amino acids. CDR3 nucleotide sequence: TGTGCCAGCAGCGCTAAGGGGGTCCACTACGAGCAGTACTTC. It translates to CASSAKGVHYEQYF.

This chain connects TRBV29-1 to TRBJ2-7; a weak D match, TRBD1 (5 bases). CDR1 is SQVTM and CDR2 is ANQGSEA in the germline V gene. Trimming pared 6 bases from V and 2 bases from J, leaving 14 bases between. CDR3 size: 13 residues. CDR3 sequence: CSVRQPPTYEQYF. The CDR3 DNA reads as TGCAGCGTCCGACAGCCTCCTACCTACGAGCAGTACTTC.

This chain connects TRBV3-1 (or the pseudogene TRBV3-2) to TRBJ1-1, with D possibly being TRBD1 (6 bases). Trimming stripped 1 base from V and 1 base from J, with 10 bases between. In germline, CDR1 is LGHDT, CDR2 YNNKEL (reference sequence). The CDR3 is 15 residues long. The CDR3 is CASSQGTGTNTEAFF. CDR3 in DNA: TGTGCCAGCAGCCAAGGAACAGGGACGAACACTGAAGCTTTCTTT.

Only a few counts were recorded for this clone. The rearrangement uses TRBV7-9 and TRBJ2-1; D gene uncertain. The CDR3 consists of 12 residues. In germline, CDR1 is SEHNR, CDR2 FQNEAQ (reference sequence). V dropped 5 bases and J dropped 6 bases, with 8 bases sitting between them. CDR3 nucleotide sequence: TGTGCCAGCAGCCCCAGTGGCAATGAGCAGTTCTTC. Translation: CASSPSGNEQFF.